Listed below are T cell receptor beta chains from one sample, sequenced in a study of a mutant IDH1 vaccine in newly diagnosed glioma. Method: immunoSEQ multiplex PCR; TCRdb's copy keeps in-frame clones and lacks some. The data hold under 40,000 clones, with roughly 78% observed a single time. These receptors' antigens are unknown. The sample was PBMCs, taken from a glioma patient whose treatment included an IDH1 peptide vaccine. These receptor sequences come from a woman aged 40 to 50 with glioma. Both conserved end residues are part of each CDR3. A D gene is named only where the DNA matches it firmly. Expanded clones are given a class, and other clones once, few, many or no size at all.

TRBV6-1,TRBD1,TRBJ2-3,-,TGTGCCAGCAGACCCGGGACAGGGGTTGCTACGCAGTATTTT,CASRPGTGVATQYF
TRBV9,-,TRBJ2-3,-,TGTGCCAGCAGCGTACGGCTAGCAGATACGCAGTATTTT,CASSVRLADTQYF
TRBV6-1,-,TRBJ1-2,-,TGTGCCAGCAGTGAAGGGCGGTGGGTAGACTATGGCTACACCTTC,CASSEGRWVDYGYTF
TRBV7-6,-,TRBJ1-3,-,TGTGCCAGCAGCTTAGCGGGGGCTGTCTCTGGAAACACCATATATTTT,CASSLAGAVSGNTIYF
TRBV18,-,TRBJ2-7,few,TGTGCCAGCTCACGTCCGACAGGAAGCAACGTTCAGGAGCAGTACTTC,CASSRPTGSNVQEQYF
TRBV6-1,-,TRBJ2-7,-,TGTGCCAGCAGGGGGGGCTCCTCCTACGAGCAGTACTTC,CASRGGSSYEQYF
TRBV5-6,-,TRBJ1-3,few,TGTGCCAGCAGCTTGACAGGGAGGGCTGGAAACACCATATATTTT,CASSLTGRAGNTIYF
TRBV7-2,-,TRBJ1-1,-,TGTGCCAGCAGCTTAACAAGGTGGACTGAAGCTTTCTTT,CASSLTRWTEAFF
TRBV7-8,-,TRBJ1-2,few,TGTGCCAGCAGCTTAGTAGCCAGGGCGGAGTCCTTC,CASSLVARAESF
TRBV7-6,-,TRBJ1-2,-,TGTGCCAGCAGCTCTAGTTCCTCGACAGGTTCGTATAACTATGGCTACACCTTC,CASSSSSSTGSYNYGYTF
TRBV11-2,TRBD2,TRBJ2-4,-,TGTGCCAGCAGCTTTAGGCAAGGGACTAGTGGAAACATTCAGTACTTC,CASSFRQGTSGNIQYF
TRBV15,TRBD1,TRBJ1-2,-,TGTGCCACCAGCAGAGATCGGACAGGGGGGGGTGGCTACACCTTC,CATSRDRTGGGGYTF
TRBV27,-,TRBJ2-1,-,TGTGCCAGCAGTTTTTTACACAATGAGCAGTTCTTC,CASSFLHNEQFF
TRBV30,-,TRBJ1-6,-,TGTGCCTGGGATACCGACAGGCCCTACCTTCATTCACCCCTCCACTTT,CAWDTDRPYLHSPLHF
TRBV7-4,TRBD1,TRBJ1-4,few,TGTGCCAGCAGCCACATAAAGCCGGGACAGGGTTTTCAAAAACTGTTTTTT,CASSHIKPGQGFQKLFF
TRBV14,-,TRBJ1-3,-,TGTGCTTTCGACAGGGGAAACACCATATATTTT,CAFDRGNTIYF
TRBV2,TRBD1,TRBJ1-4,-,TGTGCCAGCAGTGAAGGCACGGGACAGTTTGCAACTAATGAAAAACTGTTTTTT,CASSEGTGQFATNEKLFF
TRBV9,-,TRBJ2-3,-,TGTGCCAGCAGCGCGGGACTGCCCACCCGGGATACGCAGTATTTT,CASSAGLPTRDTQYF